The text below deals with one T cell receptor beta chain. The V end was cut by 3 bases, the J end by 4 bases, with 9 bases between. CDR3 size: 13 residues. Germline V gene lookup returns CDR1 MDHEN and CDR2 SYDVKM. The sample is drawn from a study of blood T cell repertoires in COVID-19. On the study more broadly: Acute and convalescent COVID-19 samples came from the United States, Italy and Spain. T cells, B-cell-depleted T cells, or PBMCs provided the cDNA or gDNA that served as material.

Per the original data handling: Using reference gene primer amplification, nucleated cell counts were estimated. The assay was immunoSEQ multiplex PCR, and TCRdb's table has in-frame clones only and misses some. V and J calls and clone size are those listed in that table; D and trimming were worked out from the DNA. Seen here are fewer than 45,000 clones, about 80% observed once, and the top ten hold over 15%. The chain combines TRBV28 with TRBJ1-2; no definite D call. What was sequenced was peripheral blood. This clonotype originated in a man between 65 and 85 years old with acute or convalescent COVID-19. The CDR3 region has the DNA TGTGCCAGCAGTTTCAAGGGAGTCTATGGCTACACCTTC. Its protein product is CASSFKGVYGYTF.